The next 4 T cell receptor beta chains were all read from a single sample in a study of technical replicates of blood from a handful of donors. Assay used: immunoSEQ multiplex PCR; TCRdb lists only in-frame clones, some missing. The sample contains roughly 56,000 clones, 90% to 95% of which appear only once. The source material was PBMCs. These receptor sequences come from a human donor in good health. Some clones in this sample may be carry-over from other donors' samples.

The CDR3 nucleotides read TGTGCCAGCAGTGGCAGTATAGCGGGAGGTACAGATACGCAGTATTTT. Translating it yields CASSGSIAGGTDTQYF. V usage is TRBV6-1 and J usage is TRBJ2-3; 10 positions agree with TRBD2. Trimming at V came to 4 bases and at J to 3 bases, leaving 7 bases not matched to a gene. CDR1 and CDR2 from the germline V gene are MNHNS and SASEGT. This CDR3 is 16 amino acids long.

This clone was recorded once. The chain is built from TRBV25-1 and TRBJ2-7; 8 nucleotides match TRBD1. This CDR3 has 14 amino acids. The ends lost 5 bases at V and 4 bases at J; junction bases unmatched: 7. Germline CDR1 and CDR2: MGHDK and SYGVNS. The CDR3 coding sequence is TGTGCCAGCAGTCCTCAGGGGGCTACTTACGAGCAGTACTTC. Translated: CASSPQGATYEQYF.

V usage is TRBV5-6 and J usage is TRBJ1-2; maybe TRBD1 (6 bases). CDR3 length equals 16 residues. V was trimmed by 1 base and J by 7 bases, leaving 20 bases between them. Germline V CDR1 and CDR2: SGHDT, YYEEEE. The CDR3 sequence: CASSLPTGTLKSGYTF. In DNA form, the CDR3 reads TGTGCCAGCAGCTTGCCTACCGGGACACTTAAATCTGGCTACACCTTC.

This clone showed up just once. The CDR3: CASSPTRNSYNEQFF. In DNA form, the CDR3 reads TGTGCCAGCAGCCCAACAAGAAACTCCTACAATGAGCAGTTCTTC. V usage is TRBV5-4 and J usage is TRBJ2-1, with D unclear. From germline, CDR1 is SGHNT and CDR2 YYREEE (reference sequence). The V gene lost 4 bases and the J gene lost 0 bases, with 11 bases spanning the gap. The CDR3 sequence is 15 residues long.